This T cell receptor (beta chain) emerged from a study of metastatic and nonmetastatic thyroid tumors. Study context: It was across blood and tumor or nodule tissue from malignant and benign thyroid patients that repertoires were compared.

Original handling: Building a distant-metastasis classifier for papillary thyroid cancer drew on CDR3 differences across clinicopathological groups. TCRdb re-called the PCR reads through MiXCR. The V and J calls reflect TCRdb's pipeline rather than the authors' work. The top ten clones hold 25% to 30% of a sample with fewer than 5,000 clones, roughly a third of them seen once. As regards this clone: The antigen is undetermined.

Each patient went into thyroid surgery without having received any treatment. CDR1 LGHNT and CDR2 FRNRAP come from the germline V gene. There are 13 residues in the CDR3. Trimming left V 3 bases short and J 8 bases short, with 13 bases between. Whole-study results and caveats: Versus benign nodules, malignant thyroid tumors reportedly had significantly higher TCR beta diversity, in blood and tumor.

V is TRBV12-5 and J is TRBJ1-2; D may be TRBD1 (6 bases). The sequence derives from a male donor with papillary thyroid cancer or a benign thyroid nodule (not recorded which). Some clones in this sample may be carry-over from other donors' samples. Source material: adjacent normal tissue. This chain's CDR3 is CASGFAPGEGYTF. The DNA of the CDR3 is TGTGCTAGTGGTTTTGCACCAGGGGAAGGCTACACCTTC.